The 21 T cell receptor beta chains in this list originate from one sample, sequenced in a study of cytomegalovirus exposure and HLA in healthy donors. This PCR relied on a set of 60 Vbeta primers and 13 Jbeta primers. Sequencing was performed with immunoSEQ multiplex PCR; in TCRdb, only in-frame clones are kept and a portion is missing. Among more than 200,000 clones listed, about 80% were seen once. What was sequenced was PBMCs. The receptors were sampled from a man younger than 30 in good health and CMV-seronegative.

The rearrangement joins TRBV4-3 to TRBJ2-7; 9 bases align to TRBD1. The CDR3 has 13 residues. The germline gives CDR1 LGHNA, CDR2 YSLEER. Unmatched junction bases numbered 1, after V lost 4 bases and J lost 3 bases. The CDR3 reads CASSPDRGYEQYF. CDR3 DNA sequence: TGCGCCAGCAGCCCGGACAGGGGCTACGAGCAGTACTTC.

This rearrangement joins TRBV2 to TRBJ2-2, with 12 bases aligning to TRBD2. The J segment lost 7 bases and the V segment lost 6 bases, leaving 6 bases of the junction unmatched. The CDR3 has 15 residues. CDR1 is SNHLY, CDR2 FYNNEI, per germline. The CDR3 DNA reads TGTGCCAGCAGCCGACTAGCGGGAGTTGACGGGGAGCTGTTTTTT. Encoded protein: CASSRLAGVDGELFF.

This clone came up once. The V call is TRBV15, the J call TRBJ1-1; no definite D call. The CDR3 has 12 residues. The V gene lost 1 base and the J gene lost 7 bases, with 7 bases spanning the gap. Germline CDR1 and CDR2: LNHNV and YYDKDF (reference sequence). CDR3 residues: CATSRGGDEAFF. The CDR3 DNA reads TGTGCCACCAGCAGAGGTGGAGATGAAGCTTTCTTT.

The chain has TRBV30 and TRBJ1-2; 7 positions match TRBD1. Germline values: CDR1 GTSNPN, CDR2 SVGIG (reference sequence). This CDR3 has 13 residues. With V trimmed by 4 bases and J by 4 bases, 6 bases remained unmatched. The CDR3, as DNA: TGTGCCTGGAAATTAACAGGGGCCTATGGCTACACCTTC. Protein product: CAWKLTGAYGYTF.

The chain joins TRBV27 to TRBJ1-2; 11 bases match TRBD1. Germline assignment: CDR1 MNHEY and CDR2 SMNVEV (reference sequence). The J segment lost 5 bases and the V segment lost 3 bases, leaving 5 bases of the junction unmatched. The CDR3 totals 15 residues. The CDR3: CASSFGQGALYGYTF. The DNA of the CDR3 is TGTGCCAGCAGTTTCGGACAGGGGGCGTTATATGGCTACACCTTC.

The V call is TRBV6-5, the J call TRBJ1-2; TRBD1 aligns across 7 bases. This CDR3 comprises 14 residues. The germline V gene has CDR1 MNHEY and CDR2 SVGAGI. V lost 5 bases and J lost 5; bases outside the gene matches: 8. The CDR3 region is CASSPDRVDYGYTF. The DNA of the CDR3 is TGTGCCAGCAGTCCCGACAGGGTTGATTATGGCTACACCTTC.

V and J are TRBV10-2 and TRBJ1-5, with 11 bases matching TRBD1. CDR3 size: 16 residues. Germline CDR1 WSHSY, CDR2 SAAADI. Trimming at V came to 6 bases and at J to 3 bases, leaving 7 bases not matched to a gene. CDR3 in DNA: TGCGCCAGCAGCCACGGACAGGGGGCGAACAATCAGCCCCAGCATTTT. It codes for CASSHGQGANNQPQHF.

This clone was detected only a few times. This chain joins TRBV11-2 and TRBJ2-3, with 11 bases identical to TRBD2. CDR3 length: 15 amino acids. Unmatched junction bases numbered 4, after V lost 4 bases and J lost 4 bases. Germline V CDR1 and CDR2: SGHAT, FQNNGV. CDR3 nucleotide sequence: TGTGCCAGCAGCTCGACTAGCGGGACATCAGATACGCAGTATTTT. Translated: CASSSTSGTSDTQYF.

The CDR3 region is CASSVLRGREYEQYF. CDR3 nucleotide sequence: TGTGCCAGCAGCGTTTTGCGGGGGAGAGAGTACGAGCAGTACTTC. The rearrangement uses TRBV7-8 and TRBJ2-7; 7 bases agree with TRBD2. The V segment lost 5 bases and the J segment 4 bases; nucleotides outside the gene matches: 11. Germline V lookup: CDR1 SGHVS, CDR2 FQNEAQ. This CDR3 has 15 amino acids.

The chain recombines TRBV30 with TRBJ1-1; perhaps TRBD1 as D (5 bases). Germline assignment: CDR1 GTSNPN and CDR2 SVGIG (reference sequence). V shed 3 bases and J shed 3 bases, with 8 bases lying between them. CDR3 length: 12 amino acids. CDR3 protein: CAWRDSHTEAFF. The CDR3 coding sequence is TGTGCCTGGAGAGACAGCCACACTGAAGCTTTCTTT.

The chain has TRBV5-1 and TRBJ2-1, with D tentatively TRBD2 (6 bases). Germline assignment: CDR1 SGHRS and CDR2 YFSETQ. V lost 4 bases to trimming and J lost 2 bases, with 16 bases between them. This CDR3 has 16 amino acids. The CDR3 DNA is TGCGCCAGCAGCCCCCAGGCGGGGACTGCCTACAATGAGCAGTTCTTC. It yields the protein CASSPQAGTAYNEQFF.

This sequence joins TRBV11-3 and TRBJ2-1; 9 nucleotides match TRBD2. After removal of 4 bases from V and 9 bases from J, the junction contained 13 bases not matched to a gene. Germline lookup yields CDR1 SGHNT and CDR2 YENEEA. This CDR3 contains 16 residues. CDR3 sequence: CASSSTDGGREVEQFF. DNA for the CDR3: TGTGCCAGCAGCTCCACCGATGGCGGGAGGGAGGTTGAGCAGTTCTTC. The variable domain in full, with the rest retrieved from reference TRBV11-3 and TRBJ2-1, is EAGVVQSPRYKIIEKKQPVAFWCNPISGHNTLYWYLQNLGQGPELLIRYENEEAVDDSQLPKDRFSAERLKGVDSTLKIQPAELGDSAVYLCASSSTDGGREVEQFFGPGTRLTVL.

This chain links TRBV29-1 with TRBJ2-5, with 10 bases lining up with TRBD2. Germline lookup yields CDR1 SQVTM and CDR2 ANQGSEA. The CDR3 totals 14 residues. Unmatched junction bases numbered 2, after V lost 4 bases and J lost 0 bases. This CDR3 reads CSVVGLADQETQYF. The CDR3 DNA reads as TGCAGCGTTGTTGGACTAGCGGACCAAGAGACCCAGTACTTC. The complete variable domain, with remaining parts taken from reference TRBV29-1 and TRBJ2-5, reads SAVISQKPSRDICQRGTSLTIQCQVDSQVTMMFWYRQQPGQSLTLIATANQGSEATYESGFVIDKFPISRPNLTFSTLTVSNMSPEDSSIYLCSVVGLADQETQYFGPGTRLLVL.

V and J are TRBV7-6 and TRBJ2-7; a weak D match, TRBD2 (6 bases). V was cut by 1 base and J by 6 bases, with 10 bases left in between. Germline values: CDR1 SGHVS, CDR2 FNYEAQ. CDR3 length equals 13 residues. In DNA form, the CDR3 reads TGTGCCAGCAGCTTAGACCGAGCGGGCGAGCAGTACTTC. Protein sequence: CASSLDRAGEQYF.

The J gene is TRBJ2-7, the V gene TRBV19, with 9 nucleotides matching TRBD1. With V trimmed by 2 bases and J by 5 bases, 10 bases remained unmatched. The CDR3 spans 16 residues. Germline loops: CDR1 LNHDA, CDR2 SQIVND (reference sequence). CDR3 sequence reads: CASSISVGTGSHEQYF. CDR3 bases: TGTGCCAGTAGTATAAGCGTTGGGACAGGGTCCCACGAGCAGTACTTC.

This clone came up a few times. The chain joins TRBV19 to TRBJ1-3; 8 positions match TRBD1. Per the germline V gene, CDR1 is LNHDA and CDR2 is SQIVND (reference sequence). V lost 6 bases, J lost 2 bases, and 9 bases stayed unmatched. The length of the CDR3 is 16 residues. CDR3 nucleotide sequence: TGTGCCAGTAGGAGGGAAGACAGGGGACCTGGAAACACCATATATTTT. It is translated as CASRREDRGPGNTIYF.

The chain carries TRBV7-9 and TRBJ2-5; D is ambiguous. The germline CDR1 and CDR2 sequences are SEHNR and FQNEAQ (reference sequence). The germline V and J ends were trimmed by 2 bases and 4 bases, with 5 bases remaining between them. The CDR3 has 12 amino acids. This CDR3 reads CASSLNGETQYF. The CDR3 DNA is TGTGCCAGCAGCTTAAACGGAGAGACCCAGTACTTC.

The V call is TRBV6-5, the J call TRBJ1-2; D may be TRBD1 (5 bases). Germline loops: CDR1 MNHEY, CDR2 SVGAGI. This CDR3 is built from 12 residues. The V end lost 6 bases, the J end lost 0 bases, and 5 bases lay between the germline ends. CDR3 bases: TGTGCCAGCAGCAGGGCTAACTATGGCTACACCTTC. It encodes CASSRANYGYTF.

This chain joins TRBV7-9 and TRBJ2-7, with 9 positions matching TRBD1. Germline V gene data show CDR1 as SEHNR and CDR2 as FQNEAQ (reference sequence). CDR3 size: 16 residues. V dropped 5 bases and J dropped 5; count of bases not matched to a gene: 13. The DNA of the CDR3 is TGTGCCAGCAGCCACCGTGCGACAGGGGGTGACGACGAGCAGTACTTC. It specifies CASSHRATGGDDEQYF.

The rearrangement joins TRBV11-3 to TRBJ1-2, with 7 bases identical to TRBD1. This CDR3 is 16 amino acids long. Germline CDR1 reads SGHNT; CDR2 reads YENEEA. With V trimmed by 5 bases and J by 2 bases, 11 bases remained unmatched. CDR3: CASSPWGRDSNYGYTF. CDR3 DNA sequence: TGTGCCAGCAGCCCTTGGGGCCGGGACAGCAACTATGGCTACACCTTC.

The CDR3 DNA reads as TGTGCCTGGAGTTCGGAGGGCACTGAAGCTTTCTTT. It translates to CAWSSEGTEAFF. V and J are TRBV30 and TRBJ1-1; D is uncertain. This CDR3 comprises 12 residues. Germline CDR1 and CDR2: GTSNPN and SVGIG (reference sequence). V was shortened by 2 bases and J by 4 bases, with 8 bases between the two germline ends.